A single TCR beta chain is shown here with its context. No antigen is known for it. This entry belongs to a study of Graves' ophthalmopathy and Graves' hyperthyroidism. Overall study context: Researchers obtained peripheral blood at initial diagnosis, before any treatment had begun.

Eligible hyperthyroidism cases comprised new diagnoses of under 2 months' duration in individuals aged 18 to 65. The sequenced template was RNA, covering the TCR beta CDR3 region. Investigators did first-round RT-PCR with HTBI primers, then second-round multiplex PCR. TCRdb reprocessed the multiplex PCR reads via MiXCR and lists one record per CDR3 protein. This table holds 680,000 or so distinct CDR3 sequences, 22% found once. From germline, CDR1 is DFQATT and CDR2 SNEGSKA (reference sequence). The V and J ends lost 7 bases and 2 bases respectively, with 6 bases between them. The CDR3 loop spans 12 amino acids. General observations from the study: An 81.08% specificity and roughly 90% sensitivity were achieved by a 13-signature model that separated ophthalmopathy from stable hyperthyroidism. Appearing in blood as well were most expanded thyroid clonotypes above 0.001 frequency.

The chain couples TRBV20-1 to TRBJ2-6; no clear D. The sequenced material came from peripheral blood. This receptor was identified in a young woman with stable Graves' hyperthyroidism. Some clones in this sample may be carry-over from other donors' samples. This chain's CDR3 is CSGETGANVLTF. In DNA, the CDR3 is TGCAGTGGGGAAACTGGGGCCAACGTCCTGACTTTC.